The T cell receptor (beta chain) under discussion was sequenced for a study of T cell responses to AZD1222 COVID-19 vaccine. Study-wide findings and caveats: Baseline testing showed seropositivity in only a handful of AZD1222 recipients. After two AZD1222 doses, spike-specific TCR breadth and depth rose versus day 0. The donors showed a predominance of white British ancestry and of females, with possible underestimation of clonal diversity.

Clones were read by immunoSEQ multiplex PCR, and TCRdb kept only the in-frame ones, dropping some. The table records roughly 120,000 clones, about 87% of them present only once. A note on this clone: Its antigen is undetermined.

Germline V CDR1 and CDR2: GTSNPN, SVGIG (reference sequence). The V gene lost 2 bases and the J gene lost 2 bases, with 8 bases spanning the gap. The CDR3 is 13 amino acids. This clonotype originated in an adult in good health. This chain joins TRBV30 and TRBJ2-3; maybe TRBD1 (5 bases). The input for sequencing was peripheral blood, taken on day 0 of AZD1222 vaccination. CDR3 nucleotide sequence: TGTGCCTGGAGTAGGGGTACCACAGATACGCAGTATTTT. Its protein is CAWSRGTTDTQYF.